This paragraph covers one TCR beta chain sequence. There is no known antigen for this receptor. No qualities accompany the bases; no much larger clone lies one base away. RNA was extracted using the RNeasy kit, and roughly 0.45 to 1 microgram was reverse transcribed with random hexamers. The immunoSEQ multiplex PCR assay, which covers 54 Vbeta and 13 Jbeta segments, was used to amplify TCR beta CDR3 regions. PCR amplification bias was corrected by using a synthetic template baseline for primer optimization and computational correction. The paper's processing steps were these. Only productive sequences were kept, with reads annotated to V, D and J genes according to IMGT and analyzed in immunoSEQ Analyzer. Clonality was calculated as one minus the Shannon entropy normalized by log2 of the number of productive unique sequences. Public and private clones were assessed among the 100 most prevalent clones of each patient and control. Clones were defined as Susac-specific when absent from the healthy and MS cohorts, from about 1,100 published viral clones and from other ImmuneACCESS disease sequences. TCRdb trimmed public reads at Q25 via fastp, called clones via MiXCR and kept in-frame beta chains. Rows merge per CDR3 protein into single entries with the most common DNA and genes. What appears here as the V and J calls and clone size reflects TCRdb's work, not the paper's. The sample records 95,000 to 150,000 distinct CDR3 sequences, under 96% of which are singletons. The ten largest account for roughly 0.14% of the sample.

These data come from a study of CD8 T cells in Susac syndrome (dated by TCRdb to between 2018 and 2021). For context, the study as a whole: Of the Susac syndrome patients who were sequenced, over five had clinically active disease and eight were in clinical remission. At blood withdrawal, Susac syndrome patients were either therapy-naive, taking corticosteroids (in some cases with IVIg as well), or taking IVIg alone. Whether CD8+ T cell activation and differentiation in Susac syndrome was antigen driven was tested using repertoire sequencing. The paper's findings and limits, for the study overall: The number of individuals in the TCR sequencing and HLA analysis was recognized as being relatively small. The CD4+ T cell repertoire of patients with Susac syndrome showed no detectable clonal expansion.

Trimming takes 7 bases off V and 2 bases off J; junction bases not matched to a gene: 5. CDR1 KGHDR and CDR2 SFDVKD are derived from the germline V gene. Counted from cysteine to phenylalanine, this CDR3 has 15 amino acids. Kept here is only the CDR3 DNA, which spans 45 bases and is read in frame from base 1. Peripheral blood CD8+ and CD4+ T cells from healthy donors, Susac syndrome patients and multiple sclerosis patients were profiled using high-throughput TCR beta sequencing. Recently defined diagnostic criteria for definite or probable disease were met by the Susac syndrome patients. CD8+ TEMRA cells were enriched by FACS, while bulk CD8+ and CD4+ T cells were purified by magnetic negative isolation. Blood was collected in EDTA tubes and processed within 24 hours, with PBMCs isolated through density gradient centrifugation. PBMCs intended for TCR sequencing were frozen in liquid nitrogen and were later thawed in a 37 degrees C water bath. The sorted or isolated CD4+, CD8+ and CD8+ TEMRA cells reached a purity of at least 90%.

The sequenced sample was CD4+ T cells from PBMCs. The rearranged segments are TRBV24-1 and TRBJ2-1, with TRBD2 matching 9 junction bases. The clonotype comes from a human donor with Susac syndrome. The DNA reads as follows: TGTGCCACCAGCGAGCCTAGCGGGGCCTACAATGAGCAGTTCTTC. The encoded protein is CATSEPSGAYNEQFF.